This T cell receptor beta chain was captured in a study of regulatory T cells in long-lasting Graves disease. Findings of the study overall: Reduced TCR diversity was observed in persistent Graves' patients versus newly diagnosed patients. TRBV28, TRBJ1-2 and TRBJ2-5 were favored in persistent disease.

This CDR3 comprises 14 residues. Germline-derived CDR1 and CDR2 are MNHEY and SVGEGT. The TCR beta library used iRepertoire HTBI primers with Arm-PCR amplification of CDR3. Via MiXCR, TCRdb re-called the multiplex PCR reads, giving one row per CDR3 protein. The table has about 220,000 distinct CDR3 sequences, roughly 19% seen once. Time point specified: newly diagnosed GD, antithyroid drugs for less than 3 months. Following extraction of RNA from PBMCs, that RNA was used to make the TCR library. For this clonotype: The antigen remains undetermined. This may be a read error: a much more frequent sequence differs by one nucleotide.

The same data also went into a second study, on T cells in Graves' hyperthyroidism and ophthalmopathy. As reported in that work: Diagnoses were made from clinical symptoms, serum measures (thyroxine and TRAb), thyroid ultrasound and orbital computed tomography.

The chain employs TRBV6-2 or TRBV6-3 and TRBJ1-1, with no clear D. Sequenced here: peripheral blood mononuclear cells (PBMCs), sampled at new diagnosis, from a patient treated with antithyroid drugs. The source is a woman aged 25 to 39 with Graves disease. DNA of the CDR3: TGTGCCAGCAGTTACTCACTGGCAATCACTGGAGCTTTCTTT. Translated, it gives CASSYSLAITGAFF.